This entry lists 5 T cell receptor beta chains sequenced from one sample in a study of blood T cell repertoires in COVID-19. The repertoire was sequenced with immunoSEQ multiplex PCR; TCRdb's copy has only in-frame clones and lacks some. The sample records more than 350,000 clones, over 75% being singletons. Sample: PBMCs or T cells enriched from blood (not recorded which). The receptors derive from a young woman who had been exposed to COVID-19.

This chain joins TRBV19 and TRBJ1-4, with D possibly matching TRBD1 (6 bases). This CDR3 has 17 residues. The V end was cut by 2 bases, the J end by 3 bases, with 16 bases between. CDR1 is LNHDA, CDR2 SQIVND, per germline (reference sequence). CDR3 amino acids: CASSIRQGPRSNEKLFF. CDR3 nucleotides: TGTGCCAGTAGTATAAGGCAGGGGCCGCGCTCTAATGAAAAACTGTTTTTT.

The CDR3 DNA is TGCGCCAGCAGCGTCGACAATCCCAATGAGCAGTTCTTC. Its translation is CASSVDNPNEQFF. The chain is built from TRBV5-1 and TRBJ2-1; D is uncertain. This CDR3 has 13 residues. V was trimmed by 4 bases and J by 6 bases, leaving 11 bases between them. The germline CDR1 and CDR2 sequences are SGHRS and YFSETQ.

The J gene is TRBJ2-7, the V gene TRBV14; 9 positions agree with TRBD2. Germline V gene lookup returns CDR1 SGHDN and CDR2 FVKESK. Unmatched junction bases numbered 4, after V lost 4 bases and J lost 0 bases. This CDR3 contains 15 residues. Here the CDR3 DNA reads TGTGCCAGCAGCCCGCGGGAGGGGAGCTCCTACGAGCAGTACTTC. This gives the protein CASSPREGSSYEQYF.

The DNA of the CDR3 is TGTGCCAGCAGCTTAGGGACTGGTCGTGTCGATACGCAGTATTTT. Residues: CASSLGTGRVDTQYF. The V call is TRBV7-2, the J call TRBJ2-3; weak D call: TRBD2 (5 bases). V lost 1 base to trimming and J lost 6 bases, with 14 bases between them. CDR1 is SGHTA, CDR2 FQGNSA, per germline. This CDR3 has 15 amino acids.

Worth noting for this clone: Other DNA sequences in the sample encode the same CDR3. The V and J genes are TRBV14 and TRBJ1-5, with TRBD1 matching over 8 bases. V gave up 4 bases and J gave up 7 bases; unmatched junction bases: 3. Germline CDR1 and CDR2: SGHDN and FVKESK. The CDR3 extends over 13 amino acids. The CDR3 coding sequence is TGTGCCAGCAGCCGACAGGGGAACCAGCCCCAGCATTTT. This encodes CASSRQGNQPQHF.